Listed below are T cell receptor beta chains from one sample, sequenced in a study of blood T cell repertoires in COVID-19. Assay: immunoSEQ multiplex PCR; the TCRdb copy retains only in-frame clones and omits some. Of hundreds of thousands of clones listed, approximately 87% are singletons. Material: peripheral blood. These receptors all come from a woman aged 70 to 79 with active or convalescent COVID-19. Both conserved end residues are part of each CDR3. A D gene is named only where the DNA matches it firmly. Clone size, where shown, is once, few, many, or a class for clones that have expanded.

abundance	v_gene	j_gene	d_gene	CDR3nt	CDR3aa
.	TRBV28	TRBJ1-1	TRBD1	TGTGCCATCTACCCCGGACAGGGGAACACTGAAGCTTTCTTT	CAIYPGQGNTEAFF
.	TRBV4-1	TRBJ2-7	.	TGCGCCAGCAGCCAAGAAAGGGGATTCGAGCAGTACTTC	CASSQERGFEQYF
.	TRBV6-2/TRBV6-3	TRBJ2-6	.	TGTGCCAGCAGTTACTCGTTGGCAGCCGGGACTTCTGCCTCTGGGGCCAACGTCCTGACTTTC	CASSYSLAAGTSASGANVLTF
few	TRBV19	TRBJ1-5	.	TGTGCCAGTAGTATAGGACAGGACCTTGGGCCCCAGCATTTT	CASSIGQDLGPQHF
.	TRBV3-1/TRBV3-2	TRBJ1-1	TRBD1	TGTGCCAGCAGCCAAGATGGGACAGGGGAAGGAGCTTTCTTT	CASSQDGTGEGAFF
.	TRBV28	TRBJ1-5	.	TGTGCCAGCAGCTCGAGGGTTGGGAGGGGAGGCAATCAGCCCCAGCATTTT	CASSSRVGRGGNQPQHF
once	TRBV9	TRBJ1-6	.	TGTGCCAGCAGCGTCGACAGCTATAATTCACCCCTCCACTTT	CASSVDSYNSPLHF
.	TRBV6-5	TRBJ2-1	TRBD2	TGTGCCAGCGCCTTGGGGGGGTACAATGAGCAGTTCTTC	CASALGGYNEQFF
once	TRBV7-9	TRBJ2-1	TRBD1	TGTGCCAGCAGCTTAATCAACAGGGGGACCTACAATGAGCAGTTCTTC	CASSLINRGTYNEQFF
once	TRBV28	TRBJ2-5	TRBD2	TGTGCCACCAACATAGCGGGAGGGACCCAGTACTTC	CATNIAGGTQYF
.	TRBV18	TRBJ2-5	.	TGTGCCAGCTCACCAGCGGGGAAAGAGACCCAGTACTTC	CASSPAGKETQYF
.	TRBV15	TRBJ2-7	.	TGTGCCACCAGCAGTCGTCAGGTGTCCGAGCAGTACTTC	CATSSRQVSEQYF
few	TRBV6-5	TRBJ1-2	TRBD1	TGTGCCAGCCGACTGACCGGGACAGAGTATTATGGCTACACCTTC	CASRLTGTEYYGYTF
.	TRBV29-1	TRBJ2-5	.	TGCAGCGTTGAAAATCCCGGCCAAGAGACCCAGTACTTC	CSVENPGQETQYF
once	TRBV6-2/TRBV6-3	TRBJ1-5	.	TGTGCCAGCAGTATGACAGGTCCAAAGCAGCCCCAGCATTTT	CASSMTGPKQPQHF
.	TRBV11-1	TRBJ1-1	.	TGTGCCAGCAGCCCCTACAGGGACACTGAAGCTTTCTTT	CASSPYRDTEAFF
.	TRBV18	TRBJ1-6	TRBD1	TGTGCCAGCTCACCAATTAAGACAGGGGGTAATTCACCCCTCCACTTT	CASSPIKTGGNSPLHF
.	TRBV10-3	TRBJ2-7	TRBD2	TGTGCCATCAGTGAGTCAGCGGGAGGCTACGAGCAGTACTTC	CAISESAGGYEQYF
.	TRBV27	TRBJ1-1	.	TGTGCCAGCAGTGTCGACAGAACGAACACTGAAGCTTTCTTT	CASSVDRTNTEAFF
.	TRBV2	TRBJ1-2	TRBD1	TGTGCCAGCAGTGATGAAGGGGGCGCCCCCGGTGGCTACACCTTC	CASSDEGGAPGGYTF
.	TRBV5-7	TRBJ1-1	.	TGTGCCAGCAGCTTGGTGGCGGTGAACACTGAAGCTTTCTTT	CASSLVAVNTEAFF
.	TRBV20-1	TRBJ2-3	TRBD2	TGCAGTGCTAGTCGGTCTAGCGGGAGAGGAGGAGATACGCAGTATTTT	CSASRSSGRGGDTQYF
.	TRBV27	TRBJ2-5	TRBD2	TGTGCCAGCAGTTGGACTAGCGGCCAAGAGACCCAGTACTTC	CASSWTSGQETQYF
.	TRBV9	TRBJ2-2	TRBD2	TGTGCCAGCAGCCTCGGACTAGCGGGGGTATCCGGGGAGCTGTTTTTT	CASSLGLAGVSGELFF
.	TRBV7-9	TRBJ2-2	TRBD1	TGTGCCAGCAGCCCGACAGGGATTAGTACCGGGGAGCTGTTTTTT	CASSPTGISTGELFF
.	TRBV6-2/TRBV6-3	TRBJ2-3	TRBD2	TGTGCCAGCAGTTACTCCCGGACTAGCTCGAAGGGCACAGATACGCAGTATTTT	CASSYSRTSSKGTDTQYF
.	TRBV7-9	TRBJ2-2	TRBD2	TGTGCCAGCAGCAGTATCTGGCTAGCGGGTAGCACCGGGGAGCTGTTTTTT	CASSSIWLAGSTGELFF
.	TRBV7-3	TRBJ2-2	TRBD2	TGTGCCAGCAGCCCCTCCGGGACTAGCGGGGCGAACACCGGGGAGCTGTTTTTT	CASSPSGTSGANTGELFF
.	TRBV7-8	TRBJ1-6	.	TGTGCCAGCAGCTCCACTCAGACAGTAACTTATAATTCACCCCTCCACTTT	CASSSTQTVTYNSPLHF
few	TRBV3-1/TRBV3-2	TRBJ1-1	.	TGTGCCAGCAGCCAAGAATTTATACTTCACTCGAGAACTGAAGCTTTCTTT	CASSQEFILHSRTEAFF
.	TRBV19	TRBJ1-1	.	TGTGCCAGTAGTAGGAAGGGAGGGGTTGAAGCTGAAGCTTTCTTT	CASSRKGGVEAEAFF